This T cell receptor beta chain stems from a study of shared clonotypes between healthy human individuals. Profiled with immunoSEQ multiplex PCR; TCRdb holds only in-frame clones, not every one. The sample yields over 2 million clones, 95% seen once. The origin of this receptor is a man aged 18 to 29 in good health. Sequencing input: naive CD4+ T cells sorted from blood. Subset: CD45RA+ positively selected.

The CDR3 loop is CASSPRLNQPQHF. The CDR3 DNA is TGTGCCAGCAGCCCGAGGCTTAATCAGCCCCAGCATTTT. The rearrangement joins TRBV5-5 to TRBJ1-5; D is unresolved. Germline V lookup: CDR1 SGHKS, CDR2 YYEKEE (reference sequence). The CDR3 extends over 13 amino acids. The V end lost 4 bases, the J end lost 4 bases, and 9 bases lay between the germline ends.